A single sample is the source of the 23 T cell receptor beta chains below, sequenced in a study of identifying expanded T cells in peripheral blood. Repertoires were generated with immunoSEQ multiplex PCR, while TCRdb's copy carries only in-frame clones and drops some. Of around 78,000 clones in the sample, about four fifths are singletons; the top ten hold around a sixth. The sample taken for sequencing was blood. The receptor source for this set is a person aged 18-70 years in good health.

This chain uses TRBV6-1 with TRBJ2-1; the D is unclear. This CDR3 has 10 residues. Germline CDR1 and CDR2: MNHNS and SASEGT. V was cut by 7 bases and J by 8 bases, with 6 bases left in between. The CDR3 nucleotides read TGTGCCAGCAACGGGCATGAGCAGTTCTTC. This sequence encodes CASNGHEQFF.

The chain links TRBV6-5 to TRBJ1-4; no clear D. Deletions cut 6 bases from V and 8 bases from J, with 13 bases between. The CDR3 spans 13 residues. In germline, CDR1 is MNHEY, CDR2 SVGAGI. CDR3 amino acids: CASRRSGPEKLFF. The CDR3 DNA is TGTGCCAGCAGACGCTCTGGGCCAGAAAAACTGTTTTTT.

This clone was observed a handful of times. The chain uses TRBV7-2 and TRBJ2-5; D not certain. The CDR3 is 15 amino acids. The V gene lost 5 bases and the J gene lost 1 base, with 14 bases spanning the gap. The germline gives CDR1 SGHTA, CDR2 FQGNSA. CDR3 region: CASSPVMRSQETQYF. Written as DNA, the CDR3 is TGTGCCAGCAGCCCGGTCATGCGGAGCCAAGAGACCCAGTACTTC.

The V call is TRBV7-2, the J call TRBJ2-3, with D possibly TRBD2 on 5 matching bases. The length of the CDR3 is 15 residues. V lost 8 bases to trimming and J lost 6 bases, with 21 bases between them. The germline V gene encodes CDR1 SGHTA and CDR2 FQGNSA. CDR3 bases: TGTGCCAGCCGCGTGGGCCCTTTTCGCGGGGATACGCAGTATTTT. Protein sequence: CASRVGPFRGDTQYF.

Here the CDR3 reads CASSLGLGTDTQYF. CDR3 DNA: TGTGCCAGCAGCTTAGGTCTTGGTACAGATACGCAGTATTTT. The chain combines TRBV7-2 with TRBJ2-3; D is unresolved. This CDR3 contains 14 residues. The germline CDR1 and CDR2 sequences are SGHTA and FQGNSA. The germline V and J ends were trimmed by 1 base and 3 bases, with 8 bases remaining between them.

The J gene is TRBJ2-7, the V gene TRBV29-1; D remains ambiguous. The CDR3 extends over 13 amino acids. V was clipped by 6 bases and J by 2 bases, with 14 bases between them. Per the germline V gene, CDR1 is SQVTM and CDR2 is ANQGSEA. For the CDR3, the DNA is TGCAGCGTCCCGGACCTGGAAACCTACGAGCAGTACTTC. Encoded protein: CSVPDLETYEQYF.

This rearrangement joins TRBV18 to TRBJ2-3, with a possible D match to TRBD2 (6 bases). The CDR3 consists of 13 residues. V lost 0 bases and J 5 bases, leaving 6 bases between the germline ends. Germline V gives CDR1 KGHSH, CDR2 LQKENI. CDR3 nucleotide sequence: TGTGCCAGCTCACCACCGGGGGGAGATACGCAGTATTTT. Translating it yields CASSPPGGDTQYF. The full variable domain, with the rest looked up from reference TRBV18 and TRBJ2-3, is NAGVMQNPRHLVRRRGQEARLRCSPMKGHSHVYWYRQLPEEGLKFMVYLQKENIIDESGMPKERFSAEFPKEGPSILRIQQVVRGDSAAYFCASSPPGGDTQYFGPGTRLTVL.

The chain carries TRBV7-9 and TRBJ2-3; 9 positions match TRBD2. This CDR3 region has 14 residues. The V segment lost 5 bases and the J segment 3 bases; nucleotides outside the gene matches: 3. Germline CDR1 reads SEHNR; CDR2 reads FQNEAQ (reference sequence). The CDR3 DNA sequence: TGTGCCAGCAGCACAAGCGGGAGGACAGATACGCAGTATTTT. Translation: CASSTSGRTDTQYF.

The chain employs TRBV7-2 and TRBJ2-2, with TRBD1 as a possible D gene (5 bases). This CDR3 is 15 amino acids long. Trimming took 4 bases from V and 6 from J, leaving 15 bases between them. The germline gives CDR1 SGHTA, CDR2 FQGNSA. Written as DNA, the CDR3 is TGTGCCAGCAGCTCCTCCTCAGGGAAGTCCGGGGAGCTGTTTTTT. This sequence encodes CASSSSSGKSGELFF.

This rearrangement joins TRBV2 to TRBJ2-7, with TRBD1 as a possible D gene (5 bases). Trimming shortened V by 6 bases and J by 4 bases, and 13 bases separated the two germline ends. CDR3 length: 13 amino acids. Germline lookup yields CDR1 SNHLY and CDR2 FYNNEI. CDR3 sequence: CASSPQERYEQYF. For the CDR3, the DNA is TGTGCCAGCAGCCCACAGGAACGTTACGAGCAGTACTTC.

DNA of the CDR3: TGTGCCAGCAGTTCTACCGGGACAGGGGGCTACGAGCAGTACTTC. Translating it yields CASSSTGTGGYEQYF. The J gene is TRBJ2-7, the V gene TRBV28; 11 nucleotides match TRBD1. After removal of 4 bases from V and 3 bases from J, the junction contained 5 bases not matched to a gene. The CDR3 spans 15 residues. Germline V CDR1 and CDR2: MDHEN, SYDVKM.

The chain joins TRBV7-2 to TRBJ2-5; 12 nucleotides align to TRBD2. This CDR3 comprises 17 residues. Germline lookup yields CDR1 SGHTA and CDR2 FQGNSA. With V trimmed by 1 base and J by 5 bases, 8 bases remained unmatched. CDR3 DNA: TGTGCCAGCAGCTTAGGGAGCGCGACTAGCGGGAGTGAGACCCAGTACTTC. Translated, it gives CASSLGSATSGSETQYF.

The chain combines TRBV14 with TRBJ2-3, with D tentatively TRBD1 (5 bases). Germline lookup yields CDR1 SGHDN and CDR2 FVKESK. The CDR3 is 15 amino acids. The V gene lost 3 bases and the J gene lost 1 base, with 11 bases spanning the gap. CDR3 in DNA: TGTGCCAGCAGCCAGTTTCAGGGCGGCACAGATACGCAGTATTTT. Translated, it gives CASSQFQGGTDTQYF.

Remarks on this clone: Other DNA variants within this sample encode the same CDR3. V is TRBV27 and J is TRBJ1-5; TRBD1 is a possible D gene (5 bases). CDR1 and CDR2 from the germline V gene are MNHEY and SMNVEV (reference sequence). The CDR3 consists of 13 residues. V shed 0 bases and J shed 7 bases, with 7 bases lying between them. The CDR3 loop is CASSLSGVQPQHF. The CDR3 bases are TGTGCCAGCAGTTTATCGGGGGTGCAGCCCCAGCATTTT.

This clone was detected only a few times. This chain connects TRBV7-2 to TRBJ2-7; 7 nucleotides align to TRBD2. Germline assignment: CDR1 SGHTA and CDR2 FQGNSA. Trimming removed 5 bases from V and 2 bases from J; junction bases left unmatched: 6. This CDR3 is built from 14 residues. CDR3 sequence: CASSPSGNTYEQYF. CDR3 DNA sequence: TGTGCCAGCAGCCCCAGCGGGAACACCTACGAGCAGTACTTC.

This rearrangement joins TRBV23-1 to TRBJ2-5; D is ambiguous. TRBV23-1 is given ORF status, its function remaining uncertain. V dropped 0 bases and J dropped 0 bases, with 14 bases sitting between them. The CDR3 spans 17 residues. In DNA form, the CDR3 reads TGCGCCAGCAGTCAATCGATGGTTTCTACGTACCAAGAGACCCAGTACTTC. It encodes CASSQSMVSTYQETQYF.

The gene calls are TRBV19 and TRBJ1-1, with TRBD1 identical over 9 bases. Germline V gene sequence: CDR1 LNHDA, CDR2 SQIVND (reference sequence). The length of the CDR3 is 12 residues. The ends lost 7 bases at V and 6 bases at J; junction bases unmatched: 3. The CDR3 spells CASTGDRAEAFF. The CDR3, as DNA: TGTGCCAGTACAGGGGACAGGGCTGAAGCTTTCTTT.

The gene calls are TRBV7-2 and TRBJ2-1, with D possibly TRBD1 on 5 matching bases. This CDR3 spans 15 amino acids. V was shortened by 0 bases and J by 8 bases, with 14 bases between the two germline ends. The germline gives CDR1 SGHTA, CDR2 FQGNSA. CDR3 sequence (DNA): TGTGCCAGCAGCTTAGCCGGTGGTGGGGCCCATGAGCAGTTCTTC. It translates to CASSLAGGGAHEQFF.

This clone was recorded a few times. One junction end disagrees with the germline gene, perhaps due to a read error. The rearrangement joins TRBV6-6 to TRBJ2-1, with D unclear. The germline V gene encodes CDR1 MNHNY and CDR2 SVGAGI (reference sequence). CDR3 length: 14 residues. The CDR3 bases are TGTGCCAGCACTTACCCGGCTACGGGTAATGAGCAGTTCTTC. Its protein is CASTYPATGNEQFF.

V is TRBV11-1 and J is TRBJ2-7; 10 bases map to TRBD2. Germline assignment: CDR1 SGHAT and CDR2 FQDESV (reference sequence). This CDR3 contains 15 residues. V shed 0 bases, J shed 3 bases, and the junction held 2 bases outside the gene matches. CDR3: CASSLALAGVYEQYF. The CDR3, as DNA: TGTGCCAGCAGCTTAGCCCTAGCGGGAGTCTACGAGCAGTACTTC.

This chain uses TRBV7-8 with TRBJ2-1, with D tentatively TRBD2 (6 bases). Per the germline V gene, CDR1 is SGHVS and CDR2 is FQNEAQ. This CDR3 region has 12 residues. The germline V and J ends were trimmed by 3 bases and 9 bases, with 9 bases remaining between them. DNA of the CDR3: TGTGCCAGCAGCTTGGAGGGCATTGAGCAGTTCTTC. Its translation: CASSLEGIEQFF.

The chain employs TRBV20-1 and TRBJ2-3; D remains unclear. Trimming stripped 6 bases from V and 4 bases from J, with 5 bases between. Germline assignment: CDR1 DFQATT and CDR2 SNEGSKA (reference sequence). The CDR3 runs to 10 residues. This chain's CDR3 is CSARPDTQYF. The DNA of the CDR3 is TGCAGTGCCCGCCCAGATACGCAGTATTTT.

The chain's CDR3 is CASSPSSGSLYEQYF. CDR3 nucleotide sequence: TGTGCCAGCAGTCCATCTAGCGGGAGTCTTTACGAGCAGTACTTC. The chain links TRBV27 to TRBJ2-7, with 10 bases identical to TRBD2. The CDR3 has 15 amino acids. Germline loops: CDR1 MNHEY, CDR2 SMNVEV (reference sequence). The trim removed 5 bases at V and 4 bases at J, leaving 8 bases unmatched.